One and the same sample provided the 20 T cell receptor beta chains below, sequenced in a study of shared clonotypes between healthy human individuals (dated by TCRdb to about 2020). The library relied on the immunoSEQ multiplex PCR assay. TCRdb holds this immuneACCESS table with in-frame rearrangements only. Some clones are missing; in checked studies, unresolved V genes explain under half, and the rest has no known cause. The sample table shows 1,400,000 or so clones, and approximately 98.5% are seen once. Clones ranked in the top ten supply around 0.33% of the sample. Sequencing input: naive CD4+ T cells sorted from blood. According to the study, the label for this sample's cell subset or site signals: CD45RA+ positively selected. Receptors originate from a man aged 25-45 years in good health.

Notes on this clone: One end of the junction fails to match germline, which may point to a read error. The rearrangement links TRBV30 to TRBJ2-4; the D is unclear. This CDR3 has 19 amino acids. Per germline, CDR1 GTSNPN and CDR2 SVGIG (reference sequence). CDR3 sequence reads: CAWSRGTSSQFWPNNIQYF. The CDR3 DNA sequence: TGTGCCTGGAGCCGTGGAACTTCCTCCCAGTTCTGGCCCAACAACATTCAGTACTTC.

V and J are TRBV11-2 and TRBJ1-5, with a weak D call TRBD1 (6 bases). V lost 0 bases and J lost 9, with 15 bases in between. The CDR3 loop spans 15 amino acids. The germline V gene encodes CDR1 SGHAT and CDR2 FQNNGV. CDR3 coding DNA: TGTGCCAGCAGCTTAGAGGGGGCAGGGATTGTGCCCCAGCATTTT. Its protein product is CASSLEGAGIVPQHF.

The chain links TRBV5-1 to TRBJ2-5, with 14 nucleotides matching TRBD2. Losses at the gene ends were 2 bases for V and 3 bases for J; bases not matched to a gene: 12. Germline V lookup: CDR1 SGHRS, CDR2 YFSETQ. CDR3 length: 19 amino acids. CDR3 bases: TGCGCCAGCAGCTTAACCGGGACTAGCGGGAGTGGAGGTGAAGAGACCCAGTACTTC. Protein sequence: CASSLTGTSGSGGEETQYF. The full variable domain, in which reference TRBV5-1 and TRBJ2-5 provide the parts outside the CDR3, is KAGVTQTPRYLIKTRGQQVTLSCSPISGHRSVSWYQQTPGQGLQFLFEYFSETQRNKGNFPGRFSGRQFSNSRSEMNVSTLELGDSALYLCASSLTGTSGSGGEETQYFGPGTRLLVL.

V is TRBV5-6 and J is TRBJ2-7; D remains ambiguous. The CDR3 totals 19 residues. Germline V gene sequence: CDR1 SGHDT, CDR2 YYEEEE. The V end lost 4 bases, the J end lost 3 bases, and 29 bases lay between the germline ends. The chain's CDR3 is CASSPKGNRWDAVLYEQYF. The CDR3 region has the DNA TGTGCCAGCAGCCCAAAAGGAAATCGTTGGGATGCAGTGCTCTACGAGCAGTACTTC.

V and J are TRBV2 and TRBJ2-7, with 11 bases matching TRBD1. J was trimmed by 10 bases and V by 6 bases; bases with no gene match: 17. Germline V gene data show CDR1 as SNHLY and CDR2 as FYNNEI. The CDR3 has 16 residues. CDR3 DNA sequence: TGTGCCAGCAGGAGGGGGACAGGGGGTCTTCTCTCTATTCAGTACTTC. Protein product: CASRRGTGGLLSIQYF. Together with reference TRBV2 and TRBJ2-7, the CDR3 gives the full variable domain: EPEVTQTPSHQVTQMGQEVILRCVPISNHLYFYWYRQILGQKVEFLVSFYNNEISEKSEIFDDQFSVERPDGSNFTLKIRSTKLEDSAMYFCASRRGTGGLLSIQYFGPGTRLTVT.

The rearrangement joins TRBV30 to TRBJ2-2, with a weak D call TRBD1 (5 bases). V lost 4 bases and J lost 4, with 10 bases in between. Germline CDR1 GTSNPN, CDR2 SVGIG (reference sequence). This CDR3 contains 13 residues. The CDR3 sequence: CAWNQGSTGELFF. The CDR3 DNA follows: TGTGCCTGGAATCAGGGCAGCACCGGGGAGCTGTTTTTT.

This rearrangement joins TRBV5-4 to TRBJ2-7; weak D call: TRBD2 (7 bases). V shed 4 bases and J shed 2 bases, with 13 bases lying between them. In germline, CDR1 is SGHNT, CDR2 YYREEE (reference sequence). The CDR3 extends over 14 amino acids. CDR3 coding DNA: TGTGCCAGCAGCCCCGGGGGGCAACCCTACGAGCAGTACTTC. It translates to CASSPGGQPYEQYF.

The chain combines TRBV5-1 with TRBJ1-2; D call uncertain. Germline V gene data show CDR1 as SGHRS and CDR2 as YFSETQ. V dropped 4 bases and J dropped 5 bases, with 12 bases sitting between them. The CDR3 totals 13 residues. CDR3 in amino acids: CASSAGPKYGYTF. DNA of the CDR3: TGCGCCAGCAGCGCCGGTCCGAAATATGGCTACACCTTC.

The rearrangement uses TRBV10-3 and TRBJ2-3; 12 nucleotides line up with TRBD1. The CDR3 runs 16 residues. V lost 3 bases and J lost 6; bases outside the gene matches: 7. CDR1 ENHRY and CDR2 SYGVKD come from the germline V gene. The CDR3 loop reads CAISDRDRGHLDTQYF. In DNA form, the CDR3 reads TGTGCCATCAGTGACCGGGACAGGGGGCACCTTGATACGCAGTATTTT.

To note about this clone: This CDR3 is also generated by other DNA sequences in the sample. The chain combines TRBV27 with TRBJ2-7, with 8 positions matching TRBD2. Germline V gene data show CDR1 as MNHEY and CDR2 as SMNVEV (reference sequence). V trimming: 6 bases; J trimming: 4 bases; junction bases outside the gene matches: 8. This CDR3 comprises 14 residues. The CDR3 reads CASSSSGRAYEQYF. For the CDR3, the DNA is TGTGCCAGCAGCTCAAGCGGGAGAGCGTACGAGCAGTACTTC.

CDR3 loop: CASSLTGHETQYF. The CDR3 DNA sequence: TGTGCCAGCAGTTTAACAGGGCATGAGACCCAGTACTTC. The V gene is TRBV27, the J gene TRBJ2-5; tentatively, D is TRBD1 (6 bases). Trimming took off 2 bases at V and 5 bases at J, with 9 bases between the two ends. This CDR3 region has 13 residues. CDR1 and CDR2 from the germline V gene are MNHEY and SMNVEV (reference sequence).

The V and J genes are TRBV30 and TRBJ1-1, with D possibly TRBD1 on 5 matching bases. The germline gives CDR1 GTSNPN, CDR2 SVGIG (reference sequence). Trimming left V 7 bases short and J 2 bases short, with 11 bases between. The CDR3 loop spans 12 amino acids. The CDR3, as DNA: TGTGCCTCCGGTAGGGGAAACACTGAAGCTTTCTTT. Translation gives CASGRGNTEAFF.

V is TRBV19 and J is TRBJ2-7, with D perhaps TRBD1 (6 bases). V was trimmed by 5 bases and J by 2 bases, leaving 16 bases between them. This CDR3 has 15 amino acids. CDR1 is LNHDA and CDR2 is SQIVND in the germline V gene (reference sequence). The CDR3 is CASSLGGSLPYEQYF. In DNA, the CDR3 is TGTGCCAGTAGTCTTGGGGGCTCATTACCCTACGAGCAGTACTTC.

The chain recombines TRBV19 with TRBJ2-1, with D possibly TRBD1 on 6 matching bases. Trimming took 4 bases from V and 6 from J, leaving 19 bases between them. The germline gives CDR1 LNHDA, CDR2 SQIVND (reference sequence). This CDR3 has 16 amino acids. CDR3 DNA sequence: TGTGCCAGTAGTAACCCCACCGGACAAGGGGGCAATGAGCAGTTCTTC. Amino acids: CASSNPTGQGGNEQFF.

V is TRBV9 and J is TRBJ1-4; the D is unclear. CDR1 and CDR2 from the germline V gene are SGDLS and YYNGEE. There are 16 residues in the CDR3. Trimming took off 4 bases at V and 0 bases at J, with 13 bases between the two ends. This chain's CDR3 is CASSLDGVATNEKLFF. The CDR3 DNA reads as TGTGCCAGCAGCCTCGATGGAGTCGCAACTAATGAAAAACTGTTTTTT. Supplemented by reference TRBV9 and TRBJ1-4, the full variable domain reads DSGVTQTPKHLITATGQRVTLRCSPRSGDLSVYWYQQSLDQGLQFLIQYYNGEERAKGNILERFSAQQFPDLHSELNLSSLELGDSALYFCASSLDGVATNEKLFFGSGTQLSVL.

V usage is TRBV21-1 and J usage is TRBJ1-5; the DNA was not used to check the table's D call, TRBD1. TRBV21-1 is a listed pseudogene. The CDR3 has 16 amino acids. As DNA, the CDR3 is TGTGCCAGCAGCAAAGCCCCAGATTATAGCAATCAGCCCCAGCATTTT. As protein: CASSKAPDYSNQPQHF.

CDR3 in amino acids: CASSLYGYTF. Written as DNA, the CDR3 is TGTGCCAGCAGTCTCTATGGCTACACCTTC. The chain is built from TRBV2 and TRBJ1-2, with unresolved D. The V end lost 5 bases, the J end lost 4 bases, and 2 bases lay between the germline ends. This CDR3 region has 10 residues. Germline V gene lookup returns CDR1 SNHLY and CDR2 FYNNEI. The whole variable domain, filled in from reference TRBV2 and TRBJ1-2, reads EPEVTQTPSHQVTQMGQEVILRCVPISNHLYFYWYRQILGQKVEFLVSFYNNEISEKSEIFDDQFSVERPDGSNFTLKIRSTKLEDSAMYFCASSLYGYTFGSGTRLTVV.

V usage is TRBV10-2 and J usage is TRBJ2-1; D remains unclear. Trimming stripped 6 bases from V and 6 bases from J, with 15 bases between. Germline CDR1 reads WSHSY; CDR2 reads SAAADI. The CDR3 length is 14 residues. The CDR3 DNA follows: TGCGCCAGCAGCAGACTCCGCTCCATCAATGAGCAGTTCTTC. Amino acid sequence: CASSRLRSINEQFF.

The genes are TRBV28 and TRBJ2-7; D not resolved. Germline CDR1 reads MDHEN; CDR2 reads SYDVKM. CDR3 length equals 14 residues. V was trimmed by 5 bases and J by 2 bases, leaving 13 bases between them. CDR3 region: CASSRTGFTYEQYF. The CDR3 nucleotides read TGTGCCAGCAGTAGAACGGGCTTTACCTACGAGCAGTACTTC.

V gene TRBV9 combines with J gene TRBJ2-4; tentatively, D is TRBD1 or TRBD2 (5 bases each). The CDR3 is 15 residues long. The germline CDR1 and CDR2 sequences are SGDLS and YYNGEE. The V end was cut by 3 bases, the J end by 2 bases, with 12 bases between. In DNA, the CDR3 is TGTGCCAGCAGCGCCACCGGGACCACCAAAAACATTCAGTACTTC. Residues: CASSATGTTKNIQYF.